The 29 T cell receptor beta chains below were found in one sample sequenced in a study of blood T cell repertoires in COVID-19. Only in-frame clones appear in the TCRdb table, and some are missing; sequencing was by immunoSEQ multiplex PCR. The table records about 44,000 clones, roughly four fifths of them present only once. The specimen was peripheral blood. These receptors came from a human donor in a cohort sampled during active COVID-19.

The genes are TRBV6-1 and TRBJ2-7, with D perhaps matching TRBD2 (7 bases). V dropped 4 bases and J dropped 4 bases, with 14 bases sitting between them. Germline CDR1 and CDR2: MNHNS and SASEGT. This CDR3 spans 14 amino acids. The DNA of the CDR3 is TGTGCCAGCAGTGGAGCGGGACACCTATACGAGCAGTACGTC. It is translated as CASSGAGHLYEQYV.

This rearrangement joins TRBV7-9 to TRBJ1-1, with D possibly matching TRBD1 (6 bases). Trimming removed 5 bases from V and 10 bases from J, with 14 bases in between. This CDR3 has 12 residues. Germline V gene data show CDR1 as SEHNR and CDR2 as FQNEAQ (reference sequence). CDR3 residues: CASSLQGWVAFF. CDR3 coding DNA: TGTGCCAGCAGCCTACAGGGTTGGGTAGCTTTCTTT.

The CDR3 reads CASGRGQDYEQYF. The DNA for the CDR3 is TGTGCCAGTGGCCGAGGACAGGACTACGAGCAGTACTTC. The J gene is TRBJ2-7, the V gene TRBV19, with 7 bases fitting TRBD1. Germline values: CDR1 LNHDA, CDR2 SQIVND (reference sequence). V was pared by 8 bases and J by 3 bases, with 7 bases of the junction left unmatched. This CDR3 is built from 13 residues. Full variable domain (rest looked up from reference TRBV19 and TRBJ2-7): DGGITQSPKYLFRKEGQNVTLSCEQNLNHDAMYWYRQDPGQGLRLIYYSQIVNDFQKGDIAEGYSVSREKKESFPLTVTSAQKNPTAFYLCASGRGQDYEQYFGPGTRLTVT.

The V and J genes are TRBV19 and TRBJ1-1; 11 nucleotides agree with TRBD1. Losses at the gene ends were 7 bases for V and 6 bases for J; bases not matched to a gene: 10. Germline lookup yields CDR1 LNHDA and CDR2 SQIVND (reference sequence). This CDR3 spans 15 amino acids. The chain's CDR3 is CASKTKGQGVSEAFF. CDR3 sequence (DNA): TGTGCCAGTAAGACGAAGGGACAGGGGGTTTCTGAAGCTTTCTTT.

The gene calls are TRBV6-1 and TRBJ2-3; TRBD1 matches 7 bases. This CDR3 has 15 residues. V lost 1 base and J lost 2; bases outside the gene matches: 3. Germline loops: CDR1 MNHNS, CDR2 SASEGT. Here the CDR3 DNA reads TGTGCCAGCAGTGAAGGGGACAGAAACACAGATACGCAGTATTTT. This translates into CASSEGDRNTDTQYF.

The chain couples TRBV5-1 to TRBJ1-4; D is perhaps TRBD1 (5 bases). The CDR3 has 15 residues. V gave up 0 bases and J gave up 7 bases, with 13 bases separating them. The germline V gene has CDR1 SGHRS and CDR2 YFSETQ. The CDR3 nucleotides read TGCGCCAGCAGCTTGGGGGCAGGGTCCCGTGAAAAACTGTTTTTT. Amino acid sequence: CASSLGAGSREKLFF.

This chain uses TRBV2 with TRBJ2-7, with 9 bases aligning to TRBD1. In germline, CDR1 is SNHLY, CDR2 FYNNEI. This CDR3 spans 14 amino acids. V lost 4 bases, J lost 3 bases, and 4 bases stayed unmatched. This chain's CDR3 is CASSAGTGYYEQYF. The CDR3 DNA follows: TGTGCCAGCAGTGCCGGGACAGGGTACTACGAGCAGTACTTC.

The chain combines TRBV5-5 with TRBJ2-7, with D possibly being TRBD1 (6 bases). Germline CDR1 reads SGHKS; CDR2 reads YYEKEE (reference sequence). Trimming cost V 8 bases and J 0 bases, with 21 bases left between them. The CDR3 covers 16 residues. CDR3 in DNA: TGTGCCAGTCACGGCTCCCAGGGGATTAGCTCCTACGAGCAGTACTTC. It yields the protein CASHGSQGISSYEQYF.

The V gene is TRBV12-1, the J gene TRBJ2-7; TRBD2, the table's D call, lacks a check against the DNA. TRBV12-1 is annotated as a pseudogene. This CDR3 has 18 amino acids. CDR3 sequence reads: CASSAARPTSGPYYEQYF. CDR3 sequence (DNA): TGTGCCAGCAGCGCCGCGCGCCCGACTAGCGGGCCATACTACGAGCAGTACTTC.

This clone has a handful of counts. V usage is TRBV5-1 and J usage is TRBJ2-1; no firm D call. V lost 7 bases, J lost 10 bases, and 18 bases lay in between. Germline assignment: CDR1 SGHRS and CDR2 YFSETQ. This CDR3 region has 13 residues. The CDR3: CASAAAALREQFF. The CDR3 nucleotides are TGCGCCAGCGCCGCCGCCGCGCTTCGGGAGCAGTTCTTC.

The chain couples TRBV4-3 to TRBJ1-4; 8 bases fit TRBD1. Trimming took 3 bases from V and 8 from J; bases not matched to a gene: 8. This CDR3 comprises 15 residues. CDR1 is LGHNA and CDR2 is YSLEER in the germline V gene. The CDR3, as DNA: TGCGCCAGCAGCCAGCGACAGGGGTTCCGGGAAAAACTGTTTTTT. It yields the protein CASSQRQGFREKLFF.

The chain has TRBV3-1 (or the pseudogene TRBV3-2) and TRBJ1-4; D unclear. The CDR3 extends over 13 amino acids. Germline CDR1 and CDR2: LGHDT and YNNKEL (reference sequence). V lost 1 base to trimming and J lost 4 bases, with 4 bases between them. The CDR3 here is CASSQGLNEKLFF. CDR3 in DNA: TGTGCCAGCAGCCAAGGACTTAATGAAAAACTGTTTTTT.

This chain connects TRBV4-2 to TRBJ2-5; 10 bases line up with TRBD2. The ends lost 1 base at V and 5 bases at J; junction bases unmatched: 10. This CDR3 is 17 amino acids long. The germline CDR1 and CDR2 sequences are LGHNA and YNFKEQ. CDR3 DNA sequence: TGTGCCAGCAGCCAAGTCAGCGGGGGGGCCGGCGGGGAGACCCAGTACTTC. Amino acid sequence: CASSQVSGGAGGETQYF.

V is TRBV19 and J is TRBJ2-2, with D possibly matching TRBD1 (6 bases). Trimming left V 9 bases short and J 1 base short, with 9 bases between. From germline, CDR1 is LNHDA and CDR2 SQIVND (reference sequence). The CDR3 loop spans 13 amino acids. The CDR3 nucleotides are TGTGCCAGCCTAGGGGGGAACACCGGGGAGCTGTTTTTT. The encoded protein is CASLGGNTGELFF.

V and J are TRBV2 and TRBJ1-3, with 8 bases fitting TRBD1. The CDR3 totals 13 residues. V lost 8 bases and J lost 4; bases outside the gene matches: 4. Per germline, CDR1 SNHLY and CDR2 FYNNEI. This chain's CDR3 is CASATGVGNTIYF. Here the CDR3 DNA reads TGTGCCAGCGCGACAGGGGTAGGAAACACCATATATTTT.

In its sample, this clone was seen once. The rearrangement joins TRBV29-1 to TRBJ1-1; 10 nucleotides align to TRBD1. In germline, CDR1 is SQVTM, CDR2 ANQGSEA. The CDR3 has 16 residues. V lost 3 bases, J lost 0 bases, and 7 bases stayed unmatched. The CDR3 region has the DNA TGCAGCGTTGAGGGACAGGGGCTGTGGTTGAACACTGAAGCTTTCTTT. As protein: CSVEGQGLWLNTEAFF.

The chain couples TRBV29-1 to TRBJ2-7; D is uncertain. The CDR3 totals 10 residues. V dropped 4 bases and J dropped 5 bases, with 6 bases sitting between them. Germline CDR1 reads SQVTM; CDR2 reads ANQGSEA. For the CDR3, the DNA is TGCAGCGTTGGGAGCGACGAGCAGTACTTC. Encoded protein: CSVGSDEQYF.

CDR3 bases: TGCGCCAGCAGCAAAACAGACAGGGCCTTTTACGAGCAGTACTTC. This encodes CASSKTDRAFYEQYF. The chain uses TRBV4-1 and TRBJ2-7; 7 positions match TRBD1. The CDR3 runs to 15 residues. V dropped 5 bases and J dropped 4; count of bases not matched to a gene: 11. Germline lookup yields CDR1 MGHRA and CDR2 YSYEKL.

Only one count was recorded for this clone. V and J are TRBV6-5 and TRBJ1-5; possibly TRBD1 for D (6 bases). This CDR3 comprises 14 residues. Germline CDR1 and CDR2: MNHEY and SVGAGI. The V gene lost 7 bases and the J gene lost 4 bases, with 14 bases spanning the gap. CDR3 sequence reads: CASTPTGPNQPQHF. DNA of the CDR3: TGTGCCAGCACCCCGACAGGACCTAATCAGCCCCAGCATTTT.

The rearrangement joins TRBV4-2 to TRBJ2-3; 9 nucleotides agree with TRBD2. The CDR3 is made up of 17 amino acids. J gave up 5 bases and V 1 base, and 10 bases lay outside the gene matches. Per germline, CDR1 LGHNA and CDR2 YNFKEQ. Here the CDR3 DNA reads TGTGCCAGCAGCCAAGTTGGGCGCGGGGGGGCCTTAGATACGCAGTATTTT. Residues: CASSQVGRGGALDTQYF.

The chain couples TRBV7-9 to TRBJ2-7; 11 bases line up with TRBD2. After removal of 4 bases from V and 3 bases from J, the junction contained 8 bases not matched to a gene. From germline, CDR1 is SEHNR and CDR2 FQNEAQ (reference sequence). The CDR3 spans 16 residues. The CDR3 loop reads CASSSGPSGGLYEQYF. The CDR3 nucleotides read TGTGCCAGCAGCTCAGGGCCTAGCGGGGGGCTCTACGAGCAGTACTTC.

This chain uses TRBV18 with TRBJ2-1, with TRBD2 identical over 9 bases. This CDR3 contains 15 residues. Germline values: CDR1 KGHSH, CDR2 LQKENI. V shed 8 bases, J shed 0 bases, and the junction held 5 bases outside the gene matches. CDR3 DNA: TGTGCCAGCCATAGCGGGGGCAGCTCCTACAATGAGCAGTTCTTC. Encoded protein: CASHSGGSSYNEQFF.

This clone was observed a few times. The chain carries TRBV19 and TRBJ2-3; possibly TRBD1 for D (6 bases). The CDR3 extends over 14 amino acids. Germline loops: CDR1 LNHDA, CDR2 SQIVND (reference sequence). V gave up 6 bases and J gave up 3 bases, with 13 bases separating them. The DNA of the CDR3 is TGTGCCAGTAGCCCGGGACAAAGAACAGATACGCAGTATTTT. This encodes CASSPGQRTDTQYF.

The count of this clone is one. J is TRBJ2-7 and V is TRBV4-3; D is perhaps TRBD2 (7 bases). The germline gives CDR1 LGHNA, CDR2 YSLEER. Trimming took 3 bases from V and 2 from J, leaving 11 bases between them. The CDR3 spans 14 residues. The CDR3 region has the DNA TGCGCCAGCAGCCAGGGGCGGGGGCCCTACGAGCAGTACTTC. This gives the protein CASSQGRGPYEQYF.

This clone has more than one count but fewer than ten. This chain joins TRBV5-6 and TRBJ1-1; 8 bases are shared with TRBD1. Germline CDR1 and CDR2: SGHDT and YYEEEE. J was trimmed by 10 bases and V by 1 base; bases with no gene match: 6. The CDR3 totals 13 residues. CDR3 nucleotide sequence: TGTGCCAGCAGCTTGTTTTACAGGGGGGGAGCTTTCTTT. It specifies CASSLFYRGGAFF.

The V and J genes are TRBV4-1 and TRBJ2-3; 16 bases agree with TRBD2. The CDR3 is 17 residues long. V dropped 4 bases and J dropped 6; count of bases not matched to a gene: 7. CDR1 MGHRA and CDR2 YSYEKL come from the germline V gene. The chain's CDR3 is CASSPGTSGGAWDTQYF. For the CDR3, the DNA is TGCGCCAGCAGCCCCGGGACTAGCGGGGGGGCTTGGGATACGCAGTATTTT.

The chain joins TRBV28 to TRBJ1-1; D uncertain. Trimming removed 3 bases at V and 4 bases at J, with 9 bases between. The CDR3 is made up of 13 amino acids. Looked up from germline, CDR1 is MDHEN and CDR2 is SYDVKM. CDR3 DNA sequence: TGTGCCAGCAGTTTCTCGGCGGGCACTGAAGCTTTCTTT. Translated: CASSFSAGTEAFF.

This rearrangement joins TRBV6-5 to TRBJ1-4; the D gene is possibly TRBD1 (6 bases). Germline V lookup: CDR1 MNHEY, CDR2 SVGAGI. The length of the CDR3 is 15 residues. With 8 bases removed from V and 3 bases from J, the gap between germline ends came to 16 bases. CDR3: CASRSPGQPNEKLFF. The DNA for the CDR3 is TGTGCCAGCCGGTCCCCCGGACAGCCTAATGAAAAACTGTTTTTT.

The V and J genes are TRBV30 and TRBJ2-2; 9 bases map to TRBD1. CDR1 GTSNPN and CDR2 SVGIG come from the germline V gene (reference sequence). The length of the CDR3 is 15 residues. V shed 4 bases and J 1 base; nucleotides not matched to a gene: 4. CDR3 loop: CAWNAGQGNTGELFF. CDR3 sequence (DNA): TGTGCCTGGAACGCGGGACAGGGGAACACCGGGGAGCTGTTTTTT.